The 26 T cell receptor beta chains presented below share a single source sample, sequenced in a study of T cell responses to AZD1222 COVID-19 vaccine. Generated by immunoSEQ multiplex PCR, the TCRdb table keeps only in-frame clones and is missing some. The sample lists 85,000 to 100,000 clones; roughly nine tenths were seen once. Material: peripheral blood, obtained on day 0 of AZD1222 vaccination. All receptors come from an adult in good health.

The chain recombines TRBV6-6 with TRBJ2-3; either TRBD1 or TRBD2 may supply D (5 bases each). Germline values: CDR1 MNHNY, CDR2 SVGAGI (reference sequence). V was pared by 0 bases and J by 6 bases, with 10 bases between. This CDR3 is built from 14 residues. CDR3 residues: CASSYSKGTDTQYF. For the CDR3, the DNA is TGTGCCAGCAGTTACTCGAAAGGGACCGATACGCAGTATTTT.

The chain combines TRBV19 with TRBJ1-2, with 8 bases matching TRBD1. The CDR3 covers 16 residues. The V segment lost 5 bases and the J segment 7 bases; nucleotides outside the gene matches: 15. Looked up from germline, CDR1 is LNHDA and CDR2 is SQIVND (reference sequence). CDR3 bases: TGTGCCAGTAGTTCCGGACAGGGATTCCTCGCGGGTGGCTACACCTTC. Protein sequence: CASSSGQGFLAGGYTF. The variable domain in full, completed from reference TRBV19 and TRBJ1-2, reads DGGITQSPKYLFRKEGQNVTLSCEQNLNHDAMYWYRQDPGQGLRLIYYSQIVNDFQKGDIAEGYSVSREKKESFPLTVTSAQKNPTAFYLCASSSGQGFLAGGYTFGSGTRLTVV.

The J gene is TRBJ2-7, the V gene TRBV30; 15 nucleotides align to TRBD2. The junction had 8 bases not matched to a gene; V was cut back by 7 bases and J by 1 base. The CDR3 is 16 residues long. Germline V gene data show CDR1 as GTSNPN and CDR2 as SVGIG (reference sequence). CDR3 region: CASSGTSGGLSYEQYF. In DNA, the CDR3 is TGTGCCTCGTCCGGGACTAGCGGGGGGCTGTCCTACGAGCAGTACTTC.

V and J are TRBV19 and TRBJ1-3; D ambiguous. The CDR3 is 15 residues long. The germline gives CDR1 LNHDA, CDR2 SQIVND (reference sequence). The V gene lost 0 bases and the J gene lost 0 bases, with 6 bases spanning the gap. This CDR3 reads CASSIEVHSGNTIYF. Here the CDR3 DNA reads TGTGCCAGTAGTATAGAGGTCCACTCTGGAAACACCATATATTTT.

The CDR3, as DNA: TGTGCCAGCACCGGGATCGCGGATAGAAAGGGAAAACTGTTTTTT. Translating it yields CASTGIADRKGKLFF. J is TRBJ1-4 and V is TRBV11-2; D uncertain. The CDR3 totals 15 residues. CDR1 and CDR2 (germline): SGHAT, FQNNGV. V was shortened by 7 bases and J by 10 bases, with 22 bases between the two germline ends. The full variable domain, with the rest looked up from reference TRBV11-2 and TRBJ1-4, is EAGVAQSPRYKIIEKRQSVAFWCNPISGHATLYWYQQILGQGPKLLIQFQNNGVVDDSQLPKDRFSAERLKGVDSTLKIQPAKLEDSAVYLCASTGIADRKGKLFFGSGTQLSVL.

This chain uses TRBV6-2 or TRBV6-3 with TRBJ2-7; 7 nucleotides line up with TRBD1. CDR3 length: 14 amino acids. Germline V gene lookup returns CDR1 MNHEY and CDR2 SVGEGT. With V trimmed by 0 bases and J by 5 bases, 4 bases remained unmatched. CDR3: CASSYSETGNEQYF. For the CDR3, the DNA is TGTGCCAGCAGTTACTCGGAGACAGGGAACGAGCAGTACTTC.

The chain couples TRBV11-3 to TRBJ1-1; D ambiguous. With 5 bases removed from V and 4 bases from J, the gap between germline ends came to 5 bases. The CDR3 loop spans 11 amino acids. Germline CDR1 reads SGHNT; CDR2 reads YENEEA. CDR3 amino acids: CASSPCTEAFF. In nucleotides, the CDR3 is TGTGCCAGCAGCCCGTGCACTGAAGCTTTCTTT.

V and J are TRBV6-5 and TRBJ2-7; tentative D call: TRBD1 (6 bases). V lost 5 bases, J lost 5 bases, and 13 bases lay in between. Germline V gene lookup returns CDR1 MNHEY and CDR2 SVGAGI. The CDR3 is made up of 13 amino acids. The chain's CDR3 is CASSPGHGNEQYF. In nucleotides, the CDR3 is TGTGCCAGCAGTCCGGGACACGGAAACGAGCAGTACTTC.

J is TRBJ2-7 and V is TRBV7-3, with D possibly TRBD1 on 6 matching bases. V was shortened by 5 bases and J by 4 bases, with 18 bases between the two germline ends. This CDR3 region has 15 residues. Germline V gene sequence: CDR1 SGHTA, CDR2 FQGTGA. DNA for the CDR3: TGTGCCAGCAGCCGGGACAATGAGGGGCGATACGAGCAGTACTTC. Translation: CASSRDNEGRYEQYF.

This clone was detected once. The chain joins TRBV24-1 to TRBJ2-4, with 7 bases fitting TRBD2. CDR1 KGHDR and CDR2 SFDVKD come from the germline V gene. This CDR3 contains 15 residues. With 6 bases clipped from V and 6 bases from J, the junction kept 10 bases outside the gene matches. The CDR3 spells CATSPLRGGRNIQYF. The CDR3, as DNA: TGTGCCACCAGTCCCCTCCGGGGCGGGAGAAACATTCAGTACTTC.

The genes are TRBV19 and TRBJ1-4, with a possible D match to TRBD1 (6 bases). CDR1 and CDR2 (germline): LNHDA, SQIVND (reference sequence). V was cut by 4 bases and J by 0 bases, with 9 bases left in between. The CDR3 is 15 residues long. The CDR3 bases are TGTGCCAGTAGTACTGGACAGACAACTAATGAAAAACTGTTTTTT. This translates into CASSTGQTTNEKLFF. Full variable domain (remainder filled in from reference TRBV19 and TRBJ1-4): DGGITQSPKYLFRKEGQNVTLSCEQNLNHDAMYWYRQDPGQGLRLIYYSQIVNDFQKGDIAEGYSVSREKKESFPLTVTSAQKNPTAFYLCASSTGQTTNEKLFFGSGTQLSVL.

This rearrangement joins TRBV19 to TRBJ1-6; 10 bases are shared with TRBD1. J was trimmed by 9 bases and V by 5 bases; bases with no gene match: 16. CDR3 length equals 18 residues. CDR1 and CDR2 (germline): LNHDA, SQIVND (reference sequence). CDR3 nucleotides: TGTGCCAGTAGTTCGAGCGGGACAGGGGACGGCCGAGCTTCACCCCTCCACTTT. Residues: CASSSSGTGDGRASPLHF.

The V call is TRBV7-9, the J call TRBJ1-1; D unresolved. Looked up from germline, CDR1 is SEHNR and CDR2 is FQNEAQ (reference sequence). The length of the CDR3 is 12 residues. The V end lost 3 bases, the J end lost 7 bases, and 9 bases lay between the germline ends. CDR3 sequence (DNA): TGTGCCAGCAGCTTTTCCTGGGGTGAAGCTTTCTTT. Residues: CASSFSWGEAFF.

V and J are TRBV10-3 and TRBJ2-1; 9 bases line up with TRBD1. This CDR3 is 16 amino acids long. J was trimmed by 2 bases and V by 2 bases; bases with no gene match: 4. Germline loops: CDR1 ENHRY, CDR2 SYGVKD. The CDR3 sequence is CAISETGQGTYNEQFF. As DNA, the CDR3 is TGTGCCATCAGTGAGACGGGACAGGGCACCTACAATGAGCAGTTCTTC.

The rearrangement uses TRBV6-5 and TRBJ2-2, with D unclear. Germline V gives CDR1 MNHEY, CDR2 SVGAGI. The CDR3 is 11 amino acids. V lost 5 bases and J 2 bases, leaving 0 bases between the germline ends. The CDR3 loop reads CASSNTGELFF. In DNA form, the CDR3 reads TGTGCCAGCAGTAACACCGGGGAGCTGTTTTTT.

The V call is TRBV5-1, the J call TRBJ1-1; maybe TRBD1 (5 bases). CDR3 length: 14 residues. V lost 3 bases and J 6 bases, leaving 15 bases between the germline ends. The germline gives CDR1 SGHRS, CDR2 YFSETQ. The CDR3 DNA reads TGCGCCAGCAGCTCCGAGGGACGGGGTGCTGAAGCTTTCTTT. The encoded protein is CASSSEGRGAEAFF.

This rearrangement joins TRBV11-2 to TRBJ2-7; 12 nucleotides line up with TRBD2. The germline CDR1 and CDR2 sequences are SGHAT and FQNNGV. The CDR3 has 17 residues. V shed 0 bases, J shed 7 bases, and the junction held 10 bases outside the gene matches. In DNA, the CDR3 is TGTGCCAGCAGCTTAGATCTGGGACTAGCGGGCGTTCGGGAGCAGTACTTC. It translates to CASSLDLGLAGVREQYF.

This chain links TRBV29-1 with TRBJ1-1; the D is unclear. This CDR3 spans 12 amino acids. Germline V CDR1 and CDR2: SQVTM, ANQGSEA. The V end lost 6 bases, the J end lost 0 bases, and 8 bases lay between the germline ends. Written as DNA, the CDR3 is TGCAGCGTCTCACCCATGAACACTGAAGCTTTCTTT. This gives the protein CSVSPMNTEAFF.

The chain links TRBV18 to TRBJ1-2; D not resolved. Deletions cut 2 bases from V and 0 bases from J, with 7 bases between. CDR3 size: 14 residues. CDR1 and CDR2 (germline): KGHSH, LQKENI. The CDR3 loop reads CASSPDTANYGYTF. The DNA of the CDR3 is TGTGCCAGCTCACCAGACACTGCTAACTATGGCTACACCTTC.

This chain connects TRBV7-2 to TRBJ2-1, with TRBD2 matching 14 bases. Trimming took 5 bases from V and 4 from J; bases not matched to a gene: 4. Germline CDR1 is SGHTA and CDR2 is FQGNSA. The CDR3 runs 16 residues. In DNA, the CDR3 is TGTGCCAGCAGCATCGGGACTAGCGGGAGATACAATGAGCAGTTCTTC. Protein sequence: CASSIGTSGRYNEQFF.

The chain couples TRBV10-3 to TRBJ1-2; D is undetermined. The CDR3 has 15 amino acids. With 4 bases removed from V and 6 bases from J, the gap between germline ends came to 18 bases. CDR1 ENHRY and CDR2 SYGVKD come from the germline V gene. CDR3 sequence: CAISGPGPRSDGYTF. The CDR3 coding sequence is TGTGCCATCAGTGGGCCGGGCCCTCGGTCGGATGGCTACACCTTC.

This sequence joins TRBV2 and TRBJ2-5; D remains unclear. The CDR3 covers 14 residues. The germline gives CDR1 SNHLY, CDR2 FYNNEI. The V gene lost 5 bases and the J gene lost 5 bases, with 15 bases spanning the gap. CDR3 sequence: CASSPGLGKETQYF. For the CDR3, the DNA is TGTGCCAGCAGTCCAGGCCTAGGGAAGGAGACCCAGTACTTC.

The rearrangement links TRBV14 to TRBJ1-5, with a possible D match to TRBD1 (5 bases). Germline-derived CDR1 and CDR2 are SGHDN and FVKESK. This CDR3 comprises 15 residues. Trimming took 3 bases from V and 4 from J, leaving 13 bases between them. The CDR3 here is CASSQGSGLNQPQHF. The CDR3 nucleotides read TGTGCCAGCAGCCAGGGGTCAGGGCTGAATCAGCCCCAGCATTTT.

This clone came up once. The V and J genes are TRBV20-1 and TRBJ2-7, with D possibly TRBD2 on 5 matching bases. The CDR3 contains 10 residues. V lost 3 bases to trimming and J lost 7 bases, with 7 bases between them. Germline CDR1 DFQATT, CDR2 SNEGSKA (reference sequence). The chain's CDR3 is CSARREEQYF. The CDR3 DNA sequence: TGCAGTGCTAGGAGGGAGGAGCAGTACTTC.

This rearrangement joins TRBV5-4 to TRBJ2-3; maybe TRBD2 (5 bases). The CDR3 length is 15 residues. With 2 bases removed from V and 2 bases from J, the gap between germline ends came to 12 bases. The germline V gene has CDR1 SGHNT and CDR2 YYREEE (reference sequence). The CDR3: CASSLSPGDTDTQYF. The CDR3 DNA sequence: TGTGCCAGCAGCTTATCGCCCGGGGACACAGATACGCAGTATTTT.

V usage is TRBV2 and J usage is TRBJ2-7; TRBD1 matches 10 bases. CDR3 length: 15 amino acids. V was pared by 6 bases and J by 3 bases, with 8 bases of the junction left unmatched. CDR1 is SNHLY, CDR2 FYNNEI, per germline. The CDR3 protein is CASSGRTGGNYEQYF. In nucleotides, the CDR3 is TGTGCCAGCAGCGGTAGGACAGGGGGTAACTACGAGCAGTACTTC. The full variable domain, with the rest looked up from reference TRBV2 and TRBJ2-7, is EPEVTQTPSHQVTQMGQEVILRCVPISNHLYFYWYRQILGQKVEFLVSFYNNEISEKSEIFDDQFSVERPDGSNFTLKIRSTKLEDSAMYFCASSGRTGGNYEQYFGPGTRLTVT.